These 4 T cell receptor beta chains originate from one sample sequenced in a study of blood T cells in healthy people across ages. The authors ran a second PCR of about 6 to 11 cycles using a sample-barcoded 5' primer and a J-beta primer mix. In TCRdb, the 5' RACE reads were re-called with MiXCR into one record per CDR3 protein. The table lists about 840,000 distinct CDR3 sequences, about 29% of them singletons. These data also featured in a second study, about T cells of mothers and their children.

What was sequenced was blood. The receptors stem from a woman in her 40s in good health.

Concerning this clonotype: It may be a read error: a sequence one base away is much more abundant. V gene TRBV7-2 combines with J gene TRBJ2-5; 9 positions agree with TRBD2. V trimming: 4 bases; J trimming: 4 bases; junction bases outside the gene matches: 10. Germline V gene lookup returns CDR1 SGHTA and CDR2 FQGNSA. This CDR3 spans 16 amino acids. The CDR3 loop reads CASSWAGGGAGETQYF. CDR3 bases: TGTGCCAGCAGCTGGGCTGGCGGGGGGGCAGGAGAGACCCAGTACTTC.

This clonotype has just a few counts. The chain employs TRBV4-1 and TRBJ2-3, with 11 bases lining up with TRBD2. CDR3 length: 17 amino acids. J lost 2 bases, V lost 0 bases, and 4 bases had no gene match. Germline loops: CDR1 MGHRA, CDR2 YSYEKL. The CDR3 DNA sequence: TGCGCCAGCAGCCAAGAGGGACTAGCGGCCCTCACAGATACGCAGTATTTT. Translation gives CASSQEGLAALTDTQYF.

The genes are TRBV7-8 and TRBJ2-6; D is ambiguous. CDR1 is SGHVS and CDR2 is FQNEAQ in the germline V gene. V lost 5 bases and J lost 5, with 19 bases in between. CDR3 size: 17 residues. The CDR3 loop reads CASSLGTSWSRANVLTF. CDR3 in DNA: TGTGCCAGCAGCCTGGGAACAAGTTGGTCTAGGGCCAACGTCCTGACTTTC.

The J gene is TRBJ2-7, the V gene TRBV27, with unresolved D. Germline V gives CDR1 MNHEY, CDR2 SMNVEV (reference sequence). The V gene lost 2 bases and the J gene lost 3 bases, with 11 bases spanning the gap. This CDR3 contains 14 residues. CDR3 residues: CASSLTSVGYEQYF. The CDR3, as DNA: TGTGCCAGCAGTTTAACTTCCGTCGGCTACGAGCAGTACTTC.